This T cell receptor (beta chain) is drawn from a study of identical twins. V was clipped by 6 bases and J by 6 bases; unmatched bases: 8. Germline V gene lookup returns CDR1 ENHRY and CDR2 SYGVKD. CDR3 length: 15 residues. In its sample, this clonotype was seen many times. Using its own MiXCR run on the 5' RACE reads, TCRdb lists one record per CDR3 protein. The repertoire includes roughly 150,000 distinct CDR3 sequences, under 4.5% of them detected once, and about 7.8% sits in the top ten. Sample: memory T cells sorted from blood. This receptor was obtained from a man younger than 35 in good health. V is TRBV10-3 and J is TRBJ2-1; 10 bases are shared with TRBD2. The CDR3 DNA follows: TGTGCCATCAGGGGAAGGGGACTAGCGCTCAATGAGCAGTTCTTC. Encoded protein: CAIRGRGLALNEQFF.